A selection of T cell receptor beta chains follows, all from one sample in a study of OX40 agonist ivuxolimab in advanced cancers. Here immunoSEQ multiplex PCR was the method, and the copy in TCRdb shows in-frame clones only, minus some. This table holds tens of thousands of clones, 91% found once. Specimen: CD4+ or CD8+ T cells sorted from blood, collected in a trial of the OX40 agonist ivuxolimab. Every receptor here comes from an adult with an advanced solid tumor such as melanoma, head and neck, liver or kidney cancer. CDR3s include the opening cysteine and the closing phenylalanine or tryptophan. A D gene is named only where the DNA matches it firmly. Size is omitted from some rows. Given values are once, few, many or a class for expanded clones.

j_call d_call v_call clone_size cdr3_nt cdr3_aa
TRBJ1-1 NA TRBV10-2 NA TGCGCCAGCAGTGACATCCCCGGACAGTTGAACACTGAAGCTTTCTTT CASSDIPGQLNTEAFF
TRBJ2-5 TRBD2 TRBV6-5 NA TGTGCCAGCAGTTGGCTAGCGGGAGGAGGAAAAGAGACCCAGTACTTC CASSWLAGGGKETQYF
TRBJ1-2 NA TRBV19 once TGTGCCAGTAGTATCAACACAAGAAACTATGGCTACACCTTC CASSINTRNYGYTF
TRBJ1-1 NA TRBV13 NA TGTGCCAGCAGCTTGACGTCCACTGAAGCTTTCTTT CASSLTSTEAFF
TRBJ2-7 TRBD2 TRBV6-5 NA TGTGCCAGCAGTAAACTAGCGGGAAGCTCCTACGAGCAGTACTTC CASSKLAGSSYEQYF
TRBJ2-7 NA TRBV9 NA TGTGCCAGCAGCGTAGGGGAGGTTATCTACGAGCAGTACTTC CASSVGEVIYEQYF
TRBJ1-2 NA TRBV27 NA TGTGCCAGCAGTTGGGTTACCGATACAAGAGCTAACTATGGCTACACCTTC CASSWVTDTRANYGYTF
TRBJ2-7 TRBD2 TRBV11-2 NA TGTGCCAGCAGCTCCCGATCCAGCGGGAGCCCCCTCTACGAGCAGTACTTC CASSSRSSGSPLYEQYF
TRBJ2-7 NA TRBV27 NA TGTGCCAGCAGTTTGACACCAGGACTTACCTCCTACGAGCAGTACTTC CASSLTPGLTSYEQYF
TRBJ2-5 TRBD2 TRBV7-9 NA TGTGCCAGCAGCTCAACGGGACTAGCAGGAGAGACCCAGTACTTC CASSSTGLAGETQYF
TRBJ1-1 TRBD1 TRBV6-5 NA TGTGCCAGCAGTTACGCATGGACAGGGGGGGACACTGAAGCTTTCTTT CASSYAWTGGDTEAFF
TRBJ1-1 TRBD1 TRBV19 NA TGTGCCAGTATAGGGACAGGAGACACTGAAGCTTTCTTT CASIGTGDTEAFF
TRBJ2-6 TRBD1 TRBV28 NA TGTGCCAGCAGTTTATCTCGACAGGGCTCTGGGGCCAACGTCCTGACTTTC CASSLSRQGSGANVLTF
TRBJ2-1 NA TRBV7-9 NA TGTGCCAGCAGCGGGCAATCGGGATTCCCACTTAACAATGAGCAGTTCTTC CASSGQSGFPLNNEQFF
TRBJ1-2 NA TRBV5-5 once TGTGCCAGCAGCTTGGCCGGCTATGGCTACACCTTC CASSLAGYGYTF
TRBJ1-3 NA TRBV4-3 few TGCGCCAGCAGCCAAGATCTAGGGGCGTGGGGAAACACCATATATTTT CASSQDLGAWGNTIYF
TRBJ1-2 NA TRBV6-1 NA TGTGCCAGCAGCGACGGATTAGGGGTTCGTGGCTACACCTTC CASSDGLGVRGYTF
TRBJ2-3 NA TRBV4-3 NA TGCGCCAGCAGCCAAGACTGGCGTCTAGGCACAGATACGCAGTATTTT CASSQDWRLGTDTQYF
TRBJ2-5 NA TRBV5-5 NA TGTGCCAGCAGCAATCTAGGGGAGGTATACCAAGAGACCCAGTACTTC CASSNLGEVYQETQYF
TRBJ1-2 NA TRBV28 NA TGTGCCAGCACCGCCGTAGGGGAGGGGGATAACTATGGCTACACCTTC CASTAVGEGDNYGYTF
TRBJ2-5 NA TRBV6-6 NA TGTGCCAGCAGTTACGGGCTCCAAGAGACCCAGTACTTC CASSYGLQETQYF
TRBJ2-3 TRBD2 TRBV7-2 NA TGTGCCAGCAGCTTTCCACTAGCGGGATTAAGCACAGATACGCAGTATTTT CASSFPLAGLSTDTQYF
TRBJ1-1 NA TRBV5-4 NA TGTGCCAGCAGCTTTTCAGGCGCCCTTGGAGCTTTCTTT CASSFSGALGAFF
TRBJ2-2 NA TRBV6-6 NA TGTGCCAGCAGTTACCGGCCGGGGGCGAACACCGGGGAGCTGTTTTTT CASSYRPGANTGELFF
TRBJ2-3 NA TRBV19 NA TGTGCCAGTAGTACCCATCCGCGGTCTAGTGGAGATACGCAGTATTTT CASSTHPRSSGDTQYF
TRBJ1-1 NA TRBV6-5 NA TGTGCCAGCAGTTACACGGGCGAGGACACTGAAGCTTTCTTT CASSYTGEDTEAFF
TRBJ1-1 NA TRBV28 NA TGTGCCAGCGGCCTGGACGGAGAAGCCCTGAACACTGAAGCTTTCTTT CASGLDGEALNTEAFF
TRBJ1-2 NA TRBV23-1 NA TGCGCCAGCAGTCAATCAGGGCCCCCCGGGGGGCTGGGCTACACCTTC CASSQSGPPGGLGYTF
TRBJ2-3 TRBD2 TRBV4-2 NA TGTGCCAGCAGCCAAGGCCCACTAGCGGTTAGCACAGATACGCAGTATTTT CASSQGPLAVSTDTQYF
TRBJ2-5 NA TRBV5-1 NA TGCGCCAGCAGCTTGGAGGAGGGCCAAGAGACCCAGTACTTC CASSLEEGQETQYF
TRBJ2-7 TRBD2 TRBV6-5 once TGTGCCAGCACTCCCCGGGAGGGCCCCTACGAGCAGTACTTC CASTPREGPYEQYF
TRBJ1-2 NA TRBV21-1 few TGTGCCAGCAGCAAAGAAAAGATAACTAAGGGACAGAACTATGGCTACACCTTC CASSKEKITKGQNYGYTF
TRBJ1-1 NA TRBV28 NA TGTGCCAGCAGTGACCTTTTACAGGTCTTTACTGAAGCTTTCTTT CASSDLLQVFTEAFF
TRBJ2-2 TRBD1 TRBV7-6 NA TGTGCCAGCAGCTTAGTTTTAGGACAGGGCACCGGGGAGCTGTTTTTT CASSLVLGQGTGELFF
TRBJ2-2 NA TRBV21-1 NA TGTGCCAGCACAAGGTTTTTGGGCGGGGAGCTGTTTTTT CASTRFLGGELFF
TRBJ1-3 TRBD1 TRBV7-2 NA TGTGCCAGCAGCTTAGTAAGCAGGGGGTACAGCTCTGGAAACACCATATATTTT CASSLVSRGYSSGNTIYF
TRBJ2-3 NA TRBV23-1 NA TGCGCCAGCAGTCAATCGGAGGGGGTGTGCACAGATACGCAGTATTTT CASSQSEGVCTDTQYF
TRBJ2-1 TRBD1 TRBV7-9 NA TGTGCCAGCAGCCCGGCGGGGACAGGGAGCTACAATGAGCAGTTCTTC CASSPAGTGSYNEQFF
TRBJ1-1 NA TRBV4-1 NA TGCGCCAGCAGCCAAAGCCCCCCGAACACTGAAGCTTTCTTT CASSQSPPNTEAFF
TRBJ1-3 TRBD1 TRBV2 NA TGTGCCAGCACCCAGGGACAGGGGGGTGGAAATACCATATATTTT CASTQGQGGGNTIYF
TRBJ2-7 TRBD1 TRBV7-7 NA TGTGCTAGCAGCTCGGGACAGGGTGGCGAGCAGTACTTC CASSSGQGGEQYF
TRBJ2-4 NA TRBV27 NA TGTGCCAGCAGTTTATCTGGCATTCACATTCAGTACTTC CASSLSGIHIQYF
TRBJ2-7 TRBD1 TRBV2 few TGTGCCAGCAGTGACCAACAGGGGGCGGTTTACGAGCAGTACTTC CASSDQQGAVYEQYF
TRBJ2-1 NA TRBV28 NA TGTGCCAGCAGTTTAGATCCGGTTACTTACAATGAGCAGTTCTTC CASSLDPVTYNEQFF
TRBJ2-7 NA TRBV4-1 NA TGCGCCAGCAGCCAAATAGACGGAACCTACGAGCAGTACTTC CASSQIDGTYEQYF
TRBJ1-2 NA TRBV27 NA TGTGCCAGCAGTGCCCTTGAGGGAGCGGGCTATGGCTACACCTTC CASSALEGAGYGYTF
TRBJ1-1 NA TRBV4-1 NA TGCGCCAGCAGCCAAGAGCGGGGGCTGAACACTGAAGCTTTCTTT CASSQERGLNTEAFF
TRBJ2-7 NA TRBV7-9 NA TGTGCCAGCAGCTTACGACCTCCCTACGAGCAGTACTTC CASSLRPPYEQYF
TRBJ1-2 NA TRBV28 NA TGTGCCAGCAGTCCCCCGGGGAGAACGTCGCCTGGCTACACCTTC CASSPPGRTSPGYTF
TRBJ2-3 TRBD2 TRBV7-9 NA TGTGCCAGCAGCTTAAGTGCTAGCGGGGGGTCAACAGATACGCAGTATTTT CASSLSASGGSTDTQYF
TRBJ1-2 TRBD1 TRBV27 NA TGTGCCAGCAGTTCAGGGGGCGCGCACTATGGCTACACCTTC CASSSGGAHYGYTF
TRBJ2-3 NA TRBV9 NA TGTGCCAGCAGCGCACCCCTAGCAGATACGCAGTATTTT CASSAPLADTQYF
TRBJ2-2 NA TRBV28 NA TGTGCCAGCAGCTGGGGGGGCCCGGACACCGGGGAGCTGTTTTTT CASSWGGPDTGELFF
TRBJ1-1 NA TRBV7-6 NA TGTGCCAGCAGCAAAAACGGGGACCACACTGAAGCTTTCTTT CASSKNGDHTEAFF
TRBJ2-2 TRBD2 TRBV13 NA TGTGCCAGCAGCGCAGATATATATCGGGAGGCGAACACCGGGGAGCTGTTTTTT CASSADIYREANTGELFF
TRBJ1-2 NA TRBV6-4 NA TGTGCCAGCAGTGACTCCCCAGGGGCTGAGGGCTACACCTTC CASSDSPGAEGYTF
TRBJ1-5 TRBD1 TRBV7-9 NA TGTGCCAGCAGCAGCCCGGGACAGCCGAATCAGCCCCAGCATTTT CASSSPGQPNQPQHF
TRBJ2-7 TRBD2 TRBV7-8 NA TGTGCCAGCCATCCCTTAGGACTAGCGGGAGTATACGAGCAGTACTTC CASHPLGLAGVYEQYF
TRBJ1-6 NA TRBV4-1 NA TGCGCCAGCAGCCCGGGGAGCTCCTATAATTCACCCCTCCACTTT CASSPGSSYNSPLHF
TRBJ1-1 NA TRBV19 NA TGTGCCAGTGAAAACCAGGGGCGGGGAGCTTTCTTT CASENQGRGAFF